The 32 T cell receptor beta chains below come from one sample, sequenced in a study of early T cells in non-severe SARS-CoV-2 infection. In TCRdb, the 5' RACE reads were re-called with MiXCR into one record per CDR3 protein. The repertoire consists of 40,000 to 55,000 distinct CDR3 sequences, with less than 15% occurring once and the leading ten covering about 9.4%. Material: whole blood. These receptors originate from an adult who was a healthcare worker with PCR-confirmed SARS-CoV-2 infection or an uninfected control (not recorded which).

This clonotype was seen only a few times. As DNA, the CDR3 is TGTGCCAGCAGCTTAGTGCCTTTCATTAACTATGGCTACACCTTC. It codes for CASSLVPFINYGYTF. The V call is TRBV7-2, the J call TRBJ1-2; D gene ambiguous. V lost 1 base and J 1 base, leaving 10 bases between the germline ends. This CDR3 is built from 15 residues. Germline V gives CDR1 SGHTA, CDR2 FQGNSA.

In its sample, this clonotype was seen many times. The J gene is TRBJ2-5, the V gene TRBV6-1; D is ambiguous. Germline V CDR1 and CDR2: MNHNS, SASEGT. This CDR3 is built from 14 residues. Trimming took off 10 bases at V and 2 bases at J, with 17 bases between the two ends. CDR3 residues: CAILKVAAQETQYF. The CDR3 DNA follows: TGTGCCATCCTGAAGGTGGCAGCTCAAGAGACCCAGTACTTC.

This clonotype has ten or more counts. The chain carries TRBV28 and TRBJ1-1; no firm D call. The V end was cut by 8 bases, the J end by 0 bases, with 19 bases between. In germline, CDR1 is MDHEN, CDR2 SYDVKM. CDR3 length: 16 residues. The CDR3 here is CASPPQRLPMNTEAFF. CDR3 coding DNA: TGTGCCAGCCCGCCGCAGCGGCTTCCAATGAACACTGAAGCTTTCTTT.

The rearrangement joins TRBV7-2 to TRBJ2-7; 7 nucleotides agree with TRBD1. Germline trimming cut 1 base from V and 3 bases from J; bases unmatched to any gene: 6. Looked up from germline, CDR1 is SGHTA and CDR2 is FQGNSA. The CDR3 is made up of 15 amino acids. The CDR3 sequence is CASSLGPGQIYEQYF. CDR3 nucleotide sequence: TGTGCCAGCAGCTTAGGCCCGGGACAGATCTACGAGCAGTACTTC.

This clonotype was seen at least ten times. The CDR3 spells CASRSGTGLVGYTF. CDR3 DNA sequence: TGTGCCAGCAGGTCCGGGACAGGGCTTGTAGGCTACACCTTC. This chain links TRBV7-9 with TRBJ1-2; 9 bases line up with TRBD1. Germline V gene data show CDR1 as SEHNR and CDR2 as FQNEAQ (reference sequence). This CDR3 is built from 14 residues. The V gene end was trimmed by 6 bases and the J gene end by 8 bases; junction bases not matched to a gene: 10. Complete variable domain (other parts from reference TRBV7-9 and TRBJ1-2): DTGVSQNPRHKITKRGQNVTFRCDPISEHNRLYWYRQTLGQGPEFLTYFQNEAQLEKSRLLSDRFSAERPKGSFSTLEIQRTEQGDSAMYLCASRSGTGLVGYTFGSGTRLTVV.

This clonotype was detected once. CDR3 residues: CASSSRTSGSPSAYNEQFF. The CDR3 DNA is TGTGCCAGCAGTTCCCGGACTAGTGGGAGCCCCTCCGCCTACAATGAGCAGTTCTTC. The chain uses TRBV6-2 or TRBV6-3 and TRBJ2-1; the match to TRBD2 covers 7 bases. This CDR3 comprises 19 residues. Germline CDR1 reads MNHEY; CDR2 reads SVGEGT. With 4 bases clipped from V and 2 bases from J, the junction kept 17 bases outside the gene matches.

This clonotype was picked up many times. The gene calls are TRBV29-1 and TRBJ2-5; tentatively, D is TRBD1 or TRBD2 (5 bases each). The CDR3 has 12 amino acids. Trimming cost V 4 bases and J 3 bases, with 9 bases left between them. Germline assignment: CDR1 SQVTM and CDR2 ANQGSEA. For the CDR3, the DNA is TGCAGCGTTGCCGGGGCGGAAGAGACCCAGTACTTC. Amino acids: CSVAGAEETQYF. The complete variable domain, with remaining parts taken from reference TRBV29-1 and TRBJ2-5, reads SAVISQKPSRDICQRGTSLTIQCQVDSQVTMMFWYRQQPGQSLTLIATANQGSEATYESGFVIDKFPISRPNLTFSTLTVSNMSPEDSSIYLCSVAGAEETQYFGPGTRLLVL.

This clonotype came up a few times. J is TRBJ2-4 and V is TRBV19; 10 bases match TRBD2. Losses at the gene ends were 3 bases for V and 13 bases for J; bases not matched to a gene: 12. The CDR3 contains 15 residues. Germline V CDR1 and CDR2: LNHDA, SQIVND (reference sequence). Here the CDR3 reads CASSIGLAGAAFQYF. CDR3 coding DNA: TGTGCCAGTAGTATCGGGCTAGCGGGGGCCGCCTTCCAGTACTTC.

The chain carries TRBV7-6 and TRBJ1-1; no definite D call. V lost 4 bases and J lost 0, with 12 bases in between. This CDR3 is built from 15 residues. Germline CDR1 is SGHVS and CDR2 is FNYEAQ. DNA of the CDR3: TGTGCCAGCAGCTCAAGTCCGTTGCTGAACACTGAAGCTTTCTTT. This encodes CASSSSPLLNTEAFF.

This clonotype showed up many times. The chain has TRBV5-1 and TRBJ2-7, with a possible D match to TRBD2 (6 bases). Germline values: CDR1 SGHRS, CDR2 YFSETQ. V was shortened by 5 bases and J by 0 bases, with 15 bases between the two germline ends. CDR3 length: 15 residues. Here the CDR3 reads CASRTEAGSSYEQYF. CDR3 bases: TGCGCCAGCAGAACGGAAGCGGGTTCCTCCTACGAGCAGTACTTC.

This clonotype was seen ten or more times. The rearrangement links TRBV18 to TRBJ1-1, with D tentatively TRBD1 (5 bases). Germline CDR1 reads KGHSH; CDR2 reads LQKENI. CDR3 length: 16 amino acids. The V gene lost 1 base and the J gene lost 3 bases, with 15 bases spanning the gap. CDR3 loop: CASSPRLTARDTEAFF. In DNA form, the CDR3 reads TGTGCCAGCTCACCACGATTGACAGCTCGGGACACTGAAGCTTTCTTT.

The V call is TRBV6-1, the J call TRBJ1-1; TRBD1 might be the D (6 bases). The CDR3 totals 14 residues. V lost 5 bases to trimming and J lost 7 bases, with 17 bases between them. CDR1 is MNHNS and CDR2 is SASEGT in the germline V gene. CDR3 DNA: TGTGCCAGCAGTAATATTGGACAGAATCGTGAAGCTTTCTTT. Translation gives CASSNIGQNREAFF.

This clonotype was observed a handful of times. V usage is TRBV6-6 and J usage is TRBJ2-7; 7 nucleotides align to TRBD2. V lost 6 bases and J lost 1; bases outside the gene matches: 9. The germline gives CDR1 MNHNY, CDR2 SVGAGI (reference sequence). The CDR3 has 15 residues. CDR3 loop: CASRGTSAYSYEQYF. The CDR3 region has the DNA TGTGCCAGCAGGGGCACTAGCGCCTATTCCTACGAGCAGTACTTC.

This clonotype was observed many times. This chain uses TRBV7-3 with TRBJ2-3; 15 nucleotides match TRBD2. Germline lookup yields CDR1 SGHTA and CDR2 FQGTGA. The V segment lost 4 bases and the J segment 6 bases; nucleotides outside the gene matches: 11. The CDR3 covers 18 residues. As DNA, the CDR3 is TGTGCCAGCAGCTCGGGACTAGCGGGGGGATCTGCACAGGATACGCAGTATTTT. Protein product: CASSSGLAGGSAQDTQYF.

This clonotype was counted many times. V is TRBV7-9 and J is TRBJ2-1, with 12 bases lining up with TRBD2. Germline CDR1 and CDR2: SEHNR and FQNEAQ (reference sequence). This CDR3 region has 15 residues. The V segment lost 3 bases and the J segment 5 bases; nucleotides outside the gene matches: 2. The CDR3 DNA sequence: TGTGCCAGCAGCTTCCGGACTAGCGGGGACAATGAGCAGTTCTTC. Translating it yields CASSFRTSGDNEQFF.

This clonotype was found a few times. The chain uses TRBV29-1 and TRBJ2-7, with D perhaps matching TRBD2 (5 bases). V gave up 6 bases and J gave up 1 base, with 10 bases separating them. The CDR3 is made up of 12 amino acids. Germline-derived CDR1 and CDR2 are SQVTM and ANQGSEA. The CDR3 here is CSVSGISYEQYF. Here the CDR3 DNA reads TGCAGCGTGTCGGGGATTTCCTACGAGCAGTACTTC.

V is TRBV6-5 and J is TRBJ2-3; D may be TRBD1 (5 bases). Between the trimmed V and J ends, which lost 0 bases and 2 bases, there was a span of 9 bases. CDR1 is MNHEY, CDR2 SVGAGI, per germline. The CDR3 runs to 15 residues. CDR3 sequence: CASSYSIRATDTQYF. The CDR3 nucleotides read TGTGCCAGCAGTTACTCGATCAGGGCCACAGATACGCAGTATTTT.

This clonotype was observed many times. The genes are TRBV12-3 or TRBV12-4 and TRBJ2-3; D ambiguous. V shed 6 bases and J shed 2 bases, with 3 bases lying between them. CDR3 length: 11 residues. CDR3 bases: TGTGCCAGCAGGATCACAGATACGCAGTATTTT. Translated: CASRITDTQYF.

In this sample, this clonotype turned up many times. This chain uses TRBV21-1 with TRBJ1-1. TRBV21-1 is labeled a pseudogene. CDR3 length: 11 amino acids. CDR3 DNA sequence: TGTGCCAGCCGCAGGGGCACTGAAGCTTTCTTT. Protein sequence: CASRRGTEAFF.

The rearrangement joins TRBV20-1 to TRBJ2-1; 8 nucleotides match TRBD1. The V segment lost 2 bases and the J segment 6 bases; nucleotides outside the gene matches: 9. The germline V gene encodes CDR1 DFQATT and CDR2 SNEGSKA (reference sequence). This CDR3 comprises 15 residues. The CDR3 bases are TGCAGTGCTAGATCCGGACAGGGAGAGATCAATGAGCAGTTCTTC. Its translation: CSARSGQGEINEQFF.

This clonotype was counted ten times or more. V usage is TRBV19 and J usage is TRBJ2-1; TRBD2 agrees at 11 bases. CDR1 is LNHDA, CDR2 SQIVND, per germline (reference sequence). V was pared by 0 bases and J by 5 bases, with 6 bases of the junction left unmatched. The CDR3 is 17 residues long. DNA of the CDR3: TGTGCCAGTAGTATAGATTCCCTAGCGGGAGGTGACAATGAGCAGTTCTTC. The encoded protein is CASSIDSLAGGDNEQFF.

This clonotype was recorded many times. This chain links TRBV7-8 with TRBJ2-3; 14 nucleotides match TRBD2. Germline-derived CDR1 and CDR2 are SGHVS and FQNEAQ. The CDR3 has 17 amino acids. V gave up 4 bases and J gave up 5 bases; unmatched junction bases: 8. The CDR3 region has the DNA TGTGCCAGCAGCTCCGTCCTCGGACTAGCGGGGGGAGATACGCAGTATTTT. This sequence encodes CASSSVLGLAGGDTQYF. Based on the CDR3 plus reference TRBV7-8 and TRBJ2-3, the full variable domain is GAGVSQSPRYKVAKRGQDVALRCDPISGHVSLFWYQQALGQGPEFLTYFQNEAQLDKSGLPSDRFFAERPEGSVSTLKIQRTQQEDSAVYLCASSSVLGLAGGDTQYFGPGTRLTVL.

This clonotype was seen repeatedly, ten times or more. This chain connects TRBV7-6 to TRBJ2-3; TRBD1 matches at 9 bases. The germline V gene has CDR1 SGHVS and CDR2 FNYEAQ. The CDR3 sequence is 15 residues long. J gave up 2 bases and V 5 bases, and 5 bases lay outside the gene matches. The CDR3 DNA is TGTGCCAGCAGCGGGACAGGGAGAAACACAGATACGCAGTATTTT. It codes for CASSGTGRNTDTQYF.

As to this clonotype: One end of the junction is discordant with germline, which a read error may explain. This chain connects TRBV20-1 to TRBJ2-3; the D gene is possibly TRBD2 (6 bases). Germline CDR1 reads DFQATT; CDR2 reads SNEGSKA (reference sequence). This CDR3 is 14 amino acids long. The CDR3 DNA follows: TGCAGTGCTGGAGAAGCGGGTAGCACAGATACGCAGTATTTT. Its protein is CSAGEAGSTDTQYF.

This clonotype was seen repeatedly, ten times or more. This chain links TRBV29-1 with TRBJ2-1; 15 bases map to TRBD2. Germline V lookup: CDR1 SQVTM, CDR2 ANQGSEA. The CDR3 has 16 amino acids. With V trimmed by 6 bases and J by 4 bases, 7 bases remained unmatched. This chain's CDR3 is CSVSGLAGGSYNEQFF. DNA for the CDR3: TGCAGCGTAAGTGGACTAGCGGGAGGGTCGTACAATGAGCAGTTCTTC.

This rearrangement joins TRBV7-2 to TRBJ1-3; the match to TRBD1 covers 7 bases. This CDR3 is built from 17 residues. Germline V lookup: CDR1 SGHTA, CDR2 FQGNSA. V was clipped by 3 bases and J by 7 bases; unmatched bases: 15. The CDR3 here is CASSFTGVKFSGNTIYF. The CDR3 bases are TGTGCCAGCAGCTTTACAGGGGTGAAGTTTTCAGGGAACACCATATATTTT.

The rearrangement uses TRBV5-4 and TRBJ2-1; 8 positions match TRBD2. V shed 4 bases, J shed 0 bases, and the junction held 6 bases outside the gene matches. Germline CDR1 SGHNT, CDR2 YYREEE (reference sequence). The CDR3 is 16 residues long. The CDR3: CASSPDSGTSYNEQFF. CDR3 DNA sequence: TGTGCCAGCAGCCCAGATAGCGGGACCTCCTACAATGAGCAGTTCTTC.

The chain uses TRBV28 and TRBJ1-1; D is perhaps TRBD1 (6 bases). The CDR3 consists of 17 residues. From germline, CDR1 is MDHEN and CDR2 SYDVKM. The V and J ends lost 10 bases and 0 bases respectively, with 24 bases between them. The CDR3 reads CATILPGVGDMNTEAFF. DNA of the CDR3: TGTGCCACCATCCTTCCAGGGGTAGGAGACATGAACACTGAAGCTTTCTTT.

There are many counts of this clonotype. The chain uses TRBV19 and TRBJ1-4, with D perhaps TRBD1 (6 bases). The germline CDR1 and CDR2 sequences are LNHDA and SQIVND (reference sequence). Trimming left V 8 bases short and J 7 bases short, with 20 bases between. The CDR3 has 15 residues. CDR3: CASQTNRAGGEKLFF. CDR3 DNA sequence: TGTGCCAGTCAGACCAACAGGGCCGGCGGTGAAAAACTGTTTTTT.

The table lists this clonotype with many counts. The chain carries TRBV7-6 and TRBJ2-1, with 8 bases identical to TRBD2. The germline gives CDR1 SGHVS, CDR2 FNYEAQ. The CDR3 is 15 amino acids. Trimming cost V 2 bases and J 4 bases; bases outside gene matches: 4. In nucleotides, the CDR3 is TGTGCCAGCAGCTTACCTCGGGGGGGATACAATGAGCAGTTCTTC. Its translation is CASSLPRGGYNEQFF.

This clonotype occurred many times. The chain joins TRBV5-1 to TRBJ2-7; 7 nucleotides match TRBD1. CDR1 and CDR2 (germline): SGHRS, YFSETQ. Trimming took 0 bases from V and 4 from J; bases not matched to a gene: 7. The CDR3 is 15 amino acids. CDR3 sequence reads: CASSLARDSPYEQYF. The CDR3 DNA reads as TGCGCCAGCAGCTTGGCCAGGGACAGTCCTTACGAGCAGTACTTC.

In this sample, this clonotype turned up many times. The chain employs TRBV6-1 and TRBJ2-7, with D possibly being TRBD1 (5 bases). V shed 0 bases and J shed 7 bases, with 16 bases lying between them. The germline CDR1 and CDR2 sequences are MNHNS and SASEGT. The CDR3 consists of 15 residues. The CDR3 loop reads CASSEALGRAWEQYF. In DNA form, the CDR3 reads TGTGCCAGCAGTGAAGCATTAGGCAGGGCCTGGGAGCAGTACTTC.